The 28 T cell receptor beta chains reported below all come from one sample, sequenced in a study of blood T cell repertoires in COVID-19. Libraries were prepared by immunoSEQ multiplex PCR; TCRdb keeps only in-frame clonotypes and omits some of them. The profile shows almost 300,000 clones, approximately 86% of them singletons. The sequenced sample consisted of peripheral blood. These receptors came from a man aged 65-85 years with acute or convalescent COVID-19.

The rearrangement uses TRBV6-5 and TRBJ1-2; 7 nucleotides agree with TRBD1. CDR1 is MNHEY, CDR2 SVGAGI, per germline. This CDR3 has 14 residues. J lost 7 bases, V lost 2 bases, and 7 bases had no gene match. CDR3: CASSYDRVFSGYTF. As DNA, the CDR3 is TGTGCCAGCAGTTACGACAGGGTCTTCTCTGGCTACACCTTC.

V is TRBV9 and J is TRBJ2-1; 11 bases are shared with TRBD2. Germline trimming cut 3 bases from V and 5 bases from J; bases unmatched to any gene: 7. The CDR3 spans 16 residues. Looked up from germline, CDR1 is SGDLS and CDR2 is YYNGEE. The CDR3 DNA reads TGTGCCAGCAGCGCCCGGCTAGCGGGGGGTAACAATGAGCAGTTCTTC. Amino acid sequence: CASSARLAGGNNEQFF.

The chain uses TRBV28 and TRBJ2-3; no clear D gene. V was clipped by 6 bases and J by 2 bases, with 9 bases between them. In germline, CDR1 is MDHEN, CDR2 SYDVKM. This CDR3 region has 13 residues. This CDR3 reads CASSPSPTDTQYF. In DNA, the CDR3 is TGTGCCAGCAGCCCAAGCCCCACAGATACGCAGTATTTT.

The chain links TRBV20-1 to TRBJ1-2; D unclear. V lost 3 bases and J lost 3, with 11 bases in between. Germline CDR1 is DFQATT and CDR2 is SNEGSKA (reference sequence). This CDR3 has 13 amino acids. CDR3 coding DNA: TGCAGTGCTAGTATAGGAGGGTACTATGGCTACACCTTC. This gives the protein CSASIGGYYGYTF.

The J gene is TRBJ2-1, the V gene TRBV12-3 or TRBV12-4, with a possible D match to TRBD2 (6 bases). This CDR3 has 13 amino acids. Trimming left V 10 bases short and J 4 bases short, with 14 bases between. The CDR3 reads CAIQRAKYNEQFF. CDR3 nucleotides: TGTGCCATTCAGCGGGCGAAATACAATGAGCAGTTCTTC.

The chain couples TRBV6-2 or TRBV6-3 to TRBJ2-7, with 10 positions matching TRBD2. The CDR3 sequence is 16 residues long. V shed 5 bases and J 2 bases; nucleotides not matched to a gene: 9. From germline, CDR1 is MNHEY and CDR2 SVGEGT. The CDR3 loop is CASSPLEAGGPYEQYF. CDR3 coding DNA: TGTGCCAGCAGTCCCCTAGAAGCGGGAGGGCCCTACGAGCAGTACTTC.

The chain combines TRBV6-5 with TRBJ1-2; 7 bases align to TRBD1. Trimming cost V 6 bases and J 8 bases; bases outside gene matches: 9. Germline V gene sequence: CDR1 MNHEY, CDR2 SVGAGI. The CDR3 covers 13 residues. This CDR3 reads CASRPRQGWGYTF. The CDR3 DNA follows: TGTGCCAGCAGGCCACGACAGGGTTGGGGCTACACCTTC.

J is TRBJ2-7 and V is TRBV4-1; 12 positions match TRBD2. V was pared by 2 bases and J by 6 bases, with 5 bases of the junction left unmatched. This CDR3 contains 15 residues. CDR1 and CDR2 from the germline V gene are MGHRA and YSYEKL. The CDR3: CASSQRLAGAGEQYF. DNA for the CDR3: TGCGCCAGCAGCCAAAGACTAGCGGGAGCTGGCGAGCAGTACTTC.

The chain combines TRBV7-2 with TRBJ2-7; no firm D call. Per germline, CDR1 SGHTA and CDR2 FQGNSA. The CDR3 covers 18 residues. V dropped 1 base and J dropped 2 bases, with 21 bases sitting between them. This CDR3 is CASSLGLLGSRSTYEQYF. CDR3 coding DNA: TGTGCCAGCAGCTTAGGTTTGTTGGGCTCAAGAAGTACCTACGAGCAGTACTTC. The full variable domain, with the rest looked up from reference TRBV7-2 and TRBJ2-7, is GAGVSQSPSNKVTEKGKDVELRCDPISGHTALYWYRQSLGQGLEFLIYFQGNSAPDKSGLPSDRFSAERTGGSVSTLTIQRTQQEDSAVYLCASSLGLLGSRSTYEQYFGPGTRLTVT.

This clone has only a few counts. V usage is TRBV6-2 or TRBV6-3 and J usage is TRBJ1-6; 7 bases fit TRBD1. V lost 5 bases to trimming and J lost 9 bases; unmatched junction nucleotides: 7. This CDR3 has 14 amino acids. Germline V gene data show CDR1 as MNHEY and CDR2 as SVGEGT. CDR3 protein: CASSPGQKSSPLHF. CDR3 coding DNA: TGTGCCAGCAGTCCGGGACAGAAGTCTTCACCCCTCCACTTT.

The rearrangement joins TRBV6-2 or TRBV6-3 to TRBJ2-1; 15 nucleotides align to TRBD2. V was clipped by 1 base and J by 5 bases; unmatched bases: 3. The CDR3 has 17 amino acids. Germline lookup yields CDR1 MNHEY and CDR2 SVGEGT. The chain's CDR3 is CASSYFWTSGRDNEQFF. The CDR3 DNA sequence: TGTGCCAGCAGTTACTTCTGGACTAGCGGGAGGGACAATGAGCAGTTCTTC.

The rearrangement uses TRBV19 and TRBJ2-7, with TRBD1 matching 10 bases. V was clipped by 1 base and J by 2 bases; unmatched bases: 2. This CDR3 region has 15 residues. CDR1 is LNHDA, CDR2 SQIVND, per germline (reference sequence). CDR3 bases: TGTGCCAGTAGTATAGCAGGACAGGGGGCCTACGAGCAGTACTTC. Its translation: CASSIAGQGAYEQYF. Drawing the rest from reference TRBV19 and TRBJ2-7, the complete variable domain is DGGITQSPKYLFRKEGQNVTLSCEQNLNHDAMYWYRQDPGQGLRLIYYSQIVNDFQKGDIAEGYSVSREKKESFPLTVTSAQKNPTAFYLCASSIAGQGAYEQYFGPGTRLTVT.

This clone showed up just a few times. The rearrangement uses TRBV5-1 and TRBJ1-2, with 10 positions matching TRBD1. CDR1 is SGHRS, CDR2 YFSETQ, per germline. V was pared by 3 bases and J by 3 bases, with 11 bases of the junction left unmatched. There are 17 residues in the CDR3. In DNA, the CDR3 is TGCGCCAGCAGCTCGGGCCCTGGCGGGACAGGGGACTATGGCTACACCTTC. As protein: CASSSGPGGTGDYGYTF.

The CDR3 loop reads CASSLLRDRAASGNTIYF. The DNA for the CDR3 is TGTGCCAGCAGTTTACTACGGGACAGAGCAGCCTCTGGAAACACCATATATTTT. The rearrangement uses TRBV28 and TRBJ1-3; 7 nucleotides match TRBD1. V was clipped by 2 bases and J by 0 bases; unmatched bases: 10. The CDR3 runs to 18 residues. Germline CDR1 MDHEN, CDR2 SYDVKM. The full variable domain, its missing parts supplied by reference TRBV28 and TRBJ1-3, is DVKVTQSSRYLVKRTGEKVFLECVQDMDHENMFWYRQDPGLGLRLIYFSYDVKMKEKGDIPEGYSVSREKKERFSLILESASTNQTSMYLCASSLLRDRAASGNTIYFGEGSWLTVV.

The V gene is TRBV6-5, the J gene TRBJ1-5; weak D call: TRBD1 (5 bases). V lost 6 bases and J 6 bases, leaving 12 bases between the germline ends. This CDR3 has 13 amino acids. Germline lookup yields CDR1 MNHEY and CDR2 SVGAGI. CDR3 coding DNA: TGTGCCAGCAGCCGACAGATACTTCAGCCCCAGCATTTT. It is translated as CASSRQILQPQHF.

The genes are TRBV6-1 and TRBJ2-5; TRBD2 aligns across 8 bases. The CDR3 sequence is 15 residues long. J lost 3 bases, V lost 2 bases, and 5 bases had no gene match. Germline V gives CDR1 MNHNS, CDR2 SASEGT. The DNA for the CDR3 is TGTGCCAGCAGTGAATTCCGGACTAGCAAAGAGACCCAGTACTTC. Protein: CASSEFRTSKETQYF.

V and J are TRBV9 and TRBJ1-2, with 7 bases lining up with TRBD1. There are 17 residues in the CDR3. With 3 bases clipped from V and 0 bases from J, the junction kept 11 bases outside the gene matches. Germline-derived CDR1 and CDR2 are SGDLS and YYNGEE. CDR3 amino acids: CASSERTGEKSNYGYTF. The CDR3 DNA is TGTGCCAGCAGCGAAAGGACAGGCGAGAAATCTAACTATGGCTACACCTTC.

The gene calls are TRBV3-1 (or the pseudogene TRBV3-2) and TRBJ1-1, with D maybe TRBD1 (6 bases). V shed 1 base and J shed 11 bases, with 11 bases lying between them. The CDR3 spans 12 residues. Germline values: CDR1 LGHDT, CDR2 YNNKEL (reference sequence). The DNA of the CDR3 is TGTGCCAGCAGCCAAGCAGGGGCATTGGCTTTCTTT. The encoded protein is CASSQAGALAFF.

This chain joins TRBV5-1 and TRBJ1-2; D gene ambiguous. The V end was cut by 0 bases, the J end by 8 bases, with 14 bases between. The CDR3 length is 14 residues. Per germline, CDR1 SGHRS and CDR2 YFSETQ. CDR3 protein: CASSLEAGDGGYTF. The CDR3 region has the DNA TGCGCCAGCAGCTTGGAAGCCGGAGATGGGGGCTACACCTTC.

The CDR3 nucleotides read TGCGCCAGCAAGACAGGGTCGTGGACCGGGGAGCTGTTTTTT. Its protein product is CASKTGSWTGELFF. The gene calls are TRBV5-1 and TRBJ2-2; 7 nucleotides agree with TRBD1. Per the germline V gene, CDR1 is SGHRS and CDR2 is YFSETQ. Trimming took 6 bases from V and 5 from J; bases not matched to a gene: 7. There are 14 residues in the CDR3.

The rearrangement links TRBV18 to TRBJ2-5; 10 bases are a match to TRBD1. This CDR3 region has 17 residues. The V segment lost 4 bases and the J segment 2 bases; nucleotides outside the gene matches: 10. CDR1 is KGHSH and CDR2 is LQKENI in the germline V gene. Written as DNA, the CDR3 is TGTGCCAGCTCACATAACCCGCTGGACAGGGGGCAAGAGACCCAGTACTTC. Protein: CASSHNPLDRGQETQYF.

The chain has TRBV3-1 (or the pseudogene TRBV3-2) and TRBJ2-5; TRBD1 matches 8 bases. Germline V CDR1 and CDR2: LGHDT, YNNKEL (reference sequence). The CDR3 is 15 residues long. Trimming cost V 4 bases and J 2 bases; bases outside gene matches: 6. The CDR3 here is CASSPGGAKQETQYF. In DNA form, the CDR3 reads TGTGCCAGCAGCCCAGGGGGCGCGAAACAAGAGACCCAGTACTTC.

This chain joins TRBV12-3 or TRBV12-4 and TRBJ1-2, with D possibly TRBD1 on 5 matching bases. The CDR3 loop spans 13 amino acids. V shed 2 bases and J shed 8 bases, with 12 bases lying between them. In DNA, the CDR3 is TGTGCCAGCAGTTTACAGGGCGGGGAAGGCTACACCTTC. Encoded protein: CASSLQGGEGYTF.

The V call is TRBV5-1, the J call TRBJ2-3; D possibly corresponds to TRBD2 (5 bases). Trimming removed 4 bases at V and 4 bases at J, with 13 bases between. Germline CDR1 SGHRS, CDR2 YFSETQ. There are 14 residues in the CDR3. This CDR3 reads CASSLDPGADTQYF. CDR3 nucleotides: TGCGCCAGCAGCCTCGATCCCGGGGCAGATACGCAGTATTTT.

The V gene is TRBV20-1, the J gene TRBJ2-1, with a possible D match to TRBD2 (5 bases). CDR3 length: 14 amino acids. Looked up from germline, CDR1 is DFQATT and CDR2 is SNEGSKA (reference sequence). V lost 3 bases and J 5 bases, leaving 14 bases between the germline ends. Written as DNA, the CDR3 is TGCAGTGCTAGTTCCAGCGGCTTAAACAATGAGCAGTTCTTC. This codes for CSASSSGLNNEQFF.

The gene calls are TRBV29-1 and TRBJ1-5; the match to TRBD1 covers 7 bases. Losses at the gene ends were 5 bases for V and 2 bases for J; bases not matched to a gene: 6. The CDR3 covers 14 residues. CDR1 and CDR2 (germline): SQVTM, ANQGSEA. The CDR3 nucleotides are TGCAGCGTTAAATCCGGGACAGGCAATCAGCCCCAGCATTTT. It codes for CSVKSGTGNQPQHF.

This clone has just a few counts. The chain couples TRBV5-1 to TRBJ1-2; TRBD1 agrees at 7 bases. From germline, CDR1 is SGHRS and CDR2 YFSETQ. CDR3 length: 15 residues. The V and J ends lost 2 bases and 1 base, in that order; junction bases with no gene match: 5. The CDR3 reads CASSLHGDSNYGYTF. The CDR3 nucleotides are TGCGCCAGCAGCTTACATGGGGACAGTAACTATGGCTACACCTTC.

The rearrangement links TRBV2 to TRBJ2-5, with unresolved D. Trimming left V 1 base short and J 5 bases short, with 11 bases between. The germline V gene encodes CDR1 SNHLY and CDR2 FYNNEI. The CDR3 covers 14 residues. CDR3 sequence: CASSEGVAMETQYF. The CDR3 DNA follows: TGTGCCAGCAGTGAAGGGGTAGCAATGGAGACCCAGTACTTC.